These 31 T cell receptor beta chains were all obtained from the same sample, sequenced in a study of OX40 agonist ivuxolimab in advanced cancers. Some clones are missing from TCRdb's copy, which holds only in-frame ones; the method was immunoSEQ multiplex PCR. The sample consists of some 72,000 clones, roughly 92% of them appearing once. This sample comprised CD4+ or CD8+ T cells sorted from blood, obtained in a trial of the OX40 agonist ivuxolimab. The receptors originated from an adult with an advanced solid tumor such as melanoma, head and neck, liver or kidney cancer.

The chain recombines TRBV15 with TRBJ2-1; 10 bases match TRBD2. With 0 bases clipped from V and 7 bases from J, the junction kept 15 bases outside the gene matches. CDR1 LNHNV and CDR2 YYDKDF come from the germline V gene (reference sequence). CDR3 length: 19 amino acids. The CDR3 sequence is CATSRDSGLAVDLANEQFF. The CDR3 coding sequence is TGTGCCACCAGCAGAGATTCTGGACTAGCGGTGGATTTAGCGAATGAGCAGTTCTTC.

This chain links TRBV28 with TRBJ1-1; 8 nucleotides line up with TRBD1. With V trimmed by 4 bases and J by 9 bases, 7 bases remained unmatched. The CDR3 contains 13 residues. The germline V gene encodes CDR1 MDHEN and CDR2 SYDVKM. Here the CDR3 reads CASSSQGVGKAFF. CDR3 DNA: TGTGCCAGCAGTTCACAGGGGGTTGGGAAAGCTTTCTTT.

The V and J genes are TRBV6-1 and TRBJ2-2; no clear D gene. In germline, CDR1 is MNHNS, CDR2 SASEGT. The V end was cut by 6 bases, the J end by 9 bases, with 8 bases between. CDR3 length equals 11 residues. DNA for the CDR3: TGTGCCAGCAGCTTCCCCAGGGAGCTGTTTTTT. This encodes CASSFPRELFF.

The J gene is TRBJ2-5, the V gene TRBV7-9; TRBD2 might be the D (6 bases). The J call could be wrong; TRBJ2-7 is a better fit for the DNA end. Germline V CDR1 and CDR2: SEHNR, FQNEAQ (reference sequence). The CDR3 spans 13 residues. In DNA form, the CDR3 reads TGTGCCAGCGGGGAGGCCAGATTGAGCGAGCAGTACTTC. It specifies CASGEARLSEQYF.

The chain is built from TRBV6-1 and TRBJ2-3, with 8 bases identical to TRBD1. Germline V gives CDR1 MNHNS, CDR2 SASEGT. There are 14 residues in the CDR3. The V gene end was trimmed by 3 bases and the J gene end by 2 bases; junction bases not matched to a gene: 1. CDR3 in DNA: TGTGCCAGCAGTGACAGGGGGCCCACAGATACGCAGTATTTT. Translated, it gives CASSDRGPTDTQYF.

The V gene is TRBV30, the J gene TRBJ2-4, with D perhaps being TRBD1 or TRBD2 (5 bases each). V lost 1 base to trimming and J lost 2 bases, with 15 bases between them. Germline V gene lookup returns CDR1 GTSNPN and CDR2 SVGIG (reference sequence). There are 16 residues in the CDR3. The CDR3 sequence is CAWSGGRWGTKNIQYF. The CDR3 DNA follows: TGTGCCTGGAGTGGGGGGAGATGGGGAACCAAAAACATTCAGTACTTC.

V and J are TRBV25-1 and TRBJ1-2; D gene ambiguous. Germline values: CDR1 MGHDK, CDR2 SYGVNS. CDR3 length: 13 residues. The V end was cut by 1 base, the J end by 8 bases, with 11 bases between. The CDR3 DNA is TGTGCCAGCAGTGAATTCTTTATATCGGGCTACACCTTC. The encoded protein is CASSEFFISGYTF.

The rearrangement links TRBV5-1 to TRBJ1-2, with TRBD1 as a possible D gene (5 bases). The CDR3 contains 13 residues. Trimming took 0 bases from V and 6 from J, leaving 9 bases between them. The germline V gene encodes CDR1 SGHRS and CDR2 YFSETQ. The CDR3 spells CASSLGGGNGYTF. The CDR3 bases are TGCGCCAGCAGCTTGGGCGGGGGGAATGGCTACACCTTC. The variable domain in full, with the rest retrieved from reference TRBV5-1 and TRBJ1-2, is KAGVTQTPRYLIKTRGQQVTLSCSPISGHRSVSWYQQTPGQGLQFLFEYFSETQRNKGNFPGRFSGRQFSNSRSEMNVSTLELGDSALYLCASSLGGGNGYTFGSGTRLTVV.

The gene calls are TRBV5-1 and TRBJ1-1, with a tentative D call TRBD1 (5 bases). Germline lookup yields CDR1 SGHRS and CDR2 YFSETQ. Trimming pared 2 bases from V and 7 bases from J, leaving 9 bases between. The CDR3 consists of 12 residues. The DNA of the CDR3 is TGCGCCAGCAGCTTCCAGGGTAGTGAAGCTTTCTTT. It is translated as CASSFQGSEAFF.

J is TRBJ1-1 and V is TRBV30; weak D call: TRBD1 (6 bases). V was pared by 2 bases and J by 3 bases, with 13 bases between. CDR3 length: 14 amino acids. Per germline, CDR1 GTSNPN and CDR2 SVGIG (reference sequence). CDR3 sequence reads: CAWSPPRGDTEAFF. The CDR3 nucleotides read TGTGCCTGGAGTCCCCCGAGGGGGGACACTGAAGCTTTCTTT.

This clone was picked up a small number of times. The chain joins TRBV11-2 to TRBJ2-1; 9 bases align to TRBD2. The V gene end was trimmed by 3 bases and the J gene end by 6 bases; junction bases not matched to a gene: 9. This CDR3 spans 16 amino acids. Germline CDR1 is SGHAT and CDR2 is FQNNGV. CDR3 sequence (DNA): TGTGCCAGCAGCTTCCAAACCAGCGGGGGGCTCAATGAGCAGTTCTTC. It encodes CASSFQTSGGLNEQFF.

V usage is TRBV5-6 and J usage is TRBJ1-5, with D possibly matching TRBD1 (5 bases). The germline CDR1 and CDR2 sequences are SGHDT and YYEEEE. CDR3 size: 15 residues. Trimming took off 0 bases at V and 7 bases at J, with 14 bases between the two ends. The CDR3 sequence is CASSLAREAWQPQHF. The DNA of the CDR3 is TGTGCCAGCAGCTTGGCCAGGGAAGCTTGGCAGCCCCAGCATTTT.

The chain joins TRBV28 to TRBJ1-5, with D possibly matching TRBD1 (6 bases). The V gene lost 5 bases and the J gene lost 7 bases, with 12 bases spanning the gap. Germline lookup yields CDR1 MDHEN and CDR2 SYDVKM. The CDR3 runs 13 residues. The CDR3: CASSPQGGQPQHF. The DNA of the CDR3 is TGTGCCAGCAGTCCACAGGGCGGCCAGCCCCAGCATTTT.

CDR3 nucleotides: TGTGCCAGCTCACCAACCCTCGGGACACCGGGAGATACGCAGTATTTT. This translates into CASSPTLGTPGDTQYF. The chain combines TRBV18 with TRBJ2-3, with D possibly being TRBD1 (6 bases). The V end lost 2 bases, the J end lost 5 bases, and 17 bases lay between the germline ends. The CDR3 consists of 16 residues. CDR1 and CDR2 from the germline V gene are KGHSH and LQKENI.

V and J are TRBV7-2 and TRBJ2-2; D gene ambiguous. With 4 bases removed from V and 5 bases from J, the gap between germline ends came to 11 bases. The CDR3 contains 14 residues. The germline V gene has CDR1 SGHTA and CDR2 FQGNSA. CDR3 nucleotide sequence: TGTGCCAGCAGCTGGGCCGGTGGGACCGGGGAGCTGTTTTTT. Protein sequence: CASSWAGGTGELFF.

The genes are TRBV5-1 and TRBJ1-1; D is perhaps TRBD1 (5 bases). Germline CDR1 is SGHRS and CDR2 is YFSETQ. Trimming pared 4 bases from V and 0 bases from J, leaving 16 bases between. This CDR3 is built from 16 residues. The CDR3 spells CASSPGVRQMNTEAFF. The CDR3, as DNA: TGCGCCAGCAGCCCTGGAGTGCGACAGATGAACACTGAAGCTTTCTTT.

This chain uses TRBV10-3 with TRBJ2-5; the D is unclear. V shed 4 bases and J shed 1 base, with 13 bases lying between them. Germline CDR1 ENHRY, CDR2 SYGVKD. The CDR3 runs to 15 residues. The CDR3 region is CAISGSAGSQETQYF. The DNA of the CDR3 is TGTGCCATCAGTGGTTCGGCAGGCTCCCAAGAGACCCAGTACTTC.

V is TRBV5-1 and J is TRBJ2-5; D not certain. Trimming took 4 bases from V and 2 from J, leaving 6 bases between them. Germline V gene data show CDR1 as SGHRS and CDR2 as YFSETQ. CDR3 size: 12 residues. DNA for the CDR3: TGCGCCAGCAGCCACCCGCAAGAGACCCAGTACTTC. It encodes CASSHPQETQYF.

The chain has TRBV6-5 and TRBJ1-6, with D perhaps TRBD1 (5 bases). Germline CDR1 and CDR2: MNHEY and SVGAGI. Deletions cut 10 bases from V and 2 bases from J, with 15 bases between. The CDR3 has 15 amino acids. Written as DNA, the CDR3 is TGTGCCACCAACCCACGGGACCCCTATAATTCACCCCTCCACTTT. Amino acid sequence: CATNPRDPYNSPLHF.

CDR3 DNA sequence: TGCGCCAGCAGCGTCGGACAGCTGGCTTTCTTT. This gives the protein CASSVGQLAFF. The rearrangement uses TRBV5-1 and TRBJ1-1; a weak D match, TRBD1 (6 bases). The V gene lost 4 bases and the J gene lost 11 bases, with 12 bases spanning the gap. Germline lookup yields CDR1 SGHRS and CDR2 YFSETQ. This CDR3 spans 11 amino acids.

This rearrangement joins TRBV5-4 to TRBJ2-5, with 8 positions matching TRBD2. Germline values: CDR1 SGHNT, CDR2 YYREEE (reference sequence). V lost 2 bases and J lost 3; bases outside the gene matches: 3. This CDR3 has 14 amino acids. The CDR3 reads CASSFKLAEETQYF. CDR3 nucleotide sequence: TGTGCCAGCAGCTTTAAACTAGCGGAAGAGACCCAGTACTTC. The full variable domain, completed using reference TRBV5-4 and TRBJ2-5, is ETGVTQSPTHLIKTRGQQVTLRCSSQSGHNTVSWYQQALGQGPQFIFQYYREEENGRGNFPPRFSGLQFPNYSSELNVNALELDDSALYLCASSFKLAEETQYFGPGTRLLVL.

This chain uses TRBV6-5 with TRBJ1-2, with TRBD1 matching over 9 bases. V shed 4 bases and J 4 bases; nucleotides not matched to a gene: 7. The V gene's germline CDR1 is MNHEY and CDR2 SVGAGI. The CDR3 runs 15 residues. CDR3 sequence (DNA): TGTGCCAGCAGTTGGAGGACAGGGGCTTTCTATGGCTACACCTTC. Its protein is CASSWRTGAFYGYTF.

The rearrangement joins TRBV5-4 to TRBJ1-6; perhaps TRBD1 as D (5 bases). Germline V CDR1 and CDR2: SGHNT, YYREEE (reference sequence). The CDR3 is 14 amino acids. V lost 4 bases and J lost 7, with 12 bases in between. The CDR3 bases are TGTGCCAGCAGCCAGGGTTGGGAGAATTCACCCCTCCACTTT. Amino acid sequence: CASSQGWENSPLHF.

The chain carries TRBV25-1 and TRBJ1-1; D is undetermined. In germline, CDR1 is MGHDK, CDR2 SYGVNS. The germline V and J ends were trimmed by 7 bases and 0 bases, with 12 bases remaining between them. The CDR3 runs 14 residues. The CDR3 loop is CASTRTGLNTEAFF. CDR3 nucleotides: TGTGCCAGCACCCGCACCGGCCTGAACACTGAAGCTTTCTTT.

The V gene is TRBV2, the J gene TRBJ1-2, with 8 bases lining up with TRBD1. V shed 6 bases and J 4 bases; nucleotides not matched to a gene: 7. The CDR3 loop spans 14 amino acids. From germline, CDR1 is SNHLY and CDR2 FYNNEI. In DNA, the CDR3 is TGTGCCAGCAGGGACAGGGCGATTCTCTATGGCTACACCTTC. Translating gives CASRDRAILYGYTF.

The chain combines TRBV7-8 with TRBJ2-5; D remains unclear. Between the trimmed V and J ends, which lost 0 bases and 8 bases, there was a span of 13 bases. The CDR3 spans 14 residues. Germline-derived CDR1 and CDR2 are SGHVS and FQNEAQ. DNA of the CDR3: TGTGCCAGCAGCTTAGCACGACTGAGAGGAACCCAGTACTTC. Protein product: CASSLARLRGTQYF.

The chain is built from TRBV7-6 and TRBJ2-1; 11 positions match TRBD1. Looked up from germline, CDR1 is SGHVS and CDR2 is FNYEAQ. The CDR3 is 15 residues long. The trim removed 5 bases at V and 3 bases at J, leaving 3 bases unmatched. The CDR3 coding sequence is TGTGCCAGCAGCGTAGGGACAGGGGGCTACAATGAGCAGTTCTTC. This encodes CASSVGTGGYNEQFF.

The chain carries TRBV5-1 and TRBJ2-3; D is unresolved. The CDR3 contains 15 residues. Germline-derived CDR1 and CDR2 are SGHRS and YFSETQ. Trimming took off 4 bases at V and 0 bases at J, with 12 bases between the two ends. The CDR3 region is CASSVGSVSTDTQYF. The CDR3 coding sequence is TGCGCCAGCAGCGTCGGGTCAGTTAGCACAGATACGCAGTATTTT.

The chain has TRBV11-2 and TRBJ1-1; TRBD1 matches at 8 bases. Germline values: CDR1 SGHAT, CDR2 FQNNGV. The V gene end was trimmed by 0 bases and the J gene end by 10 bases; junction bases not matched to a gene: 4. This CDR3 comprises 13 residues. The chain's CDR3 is CASSLERTGRAFF. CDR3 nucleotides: TGTGCCAGCAGCTTAGAGAGGACAGGGCGAGCTTTCTTT.

CDR3 sequence: CASRTESYNSPLHF. The CDR3 region has the DNA TGCGCCAGCAGGACGGAGTCATATAATTCACCCCTCCACTTT. The chain is built from TRBV5-1 and TRBJ1-6; D unclear. CDR1 and CDR2 from the germline V gene are SGHRS and YFSETQ. The CDR3 has 14 amino acids. With 5 bases removed from V and 4 bases from J, the gap between germline ends came to 10 bases. Looking up the rest from reference TRBV5-1 and TRBJ1-6 gives the full variable domain: KAGVTQTPRYLIKTRGQQVTLSCSPISGHRSVSWYQQTPGQGLQFLFEYFSETQRNKGNFPGRFSGRQFSNSRSEMNVSTLELGDSALYLCASRTESYNSPLHFGNGTRLTVT.

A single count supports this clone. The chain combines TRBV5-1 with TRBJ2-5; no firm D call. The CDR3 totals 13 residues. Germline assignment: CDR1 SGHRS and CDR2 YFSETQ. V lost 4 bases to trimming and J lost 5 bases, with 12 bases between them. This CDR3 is CASSVTVRETQYF. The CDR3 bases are TGCGCCAGCAGCGTTACAGTTCGGGAGACCCAGTACTTC.